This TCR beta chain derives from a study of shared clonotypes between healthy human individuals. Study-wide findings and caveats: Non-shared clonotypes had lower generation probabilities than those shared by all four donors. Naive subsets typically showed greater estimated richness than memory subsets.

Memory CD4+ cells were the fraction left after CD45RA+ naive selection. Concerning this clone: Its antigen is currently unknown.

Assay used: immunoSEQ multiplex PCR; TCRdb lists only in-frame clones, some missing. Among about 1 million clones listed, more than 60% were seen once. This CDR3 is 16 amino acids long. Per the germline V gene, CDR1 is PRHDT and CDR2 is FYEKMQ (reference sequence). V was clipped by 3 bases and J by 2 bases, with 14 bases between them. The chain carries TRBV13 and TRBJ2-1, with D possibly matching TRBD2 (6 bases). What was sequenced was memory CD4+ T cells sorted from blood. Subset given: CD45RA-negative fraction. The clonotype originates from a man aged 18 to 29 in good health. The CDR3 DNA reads TGTGCCAGCAGCTTGCAGTGGACGGGGGCCTACAATGAGCAGTTCTTC. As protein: CASSLQWTGAYNEQFF.